The 8 T cell receptor beta chains given below trace back to one sample, sequenced in a study of radiation and T cells in renal cell carcinoma. Using immunoSEQ multiplex PCR, the repertoire was profiled, and TCRdb retains in-frame clones only, with some absent. The table lists about 150,000 clones, around 90% of them singletons. Time point noted: baseline pretreatment blood. Sample treatment: 15 Gy SBRT to primary tumor, nephrectomy 4 weeks later. This specimen was blood, taken from a patient whose treatment included radiotherapy and nephrectomy. These receptors all come from a woman aged 70-85 years with renal cell carcinoma.

Here the CDR3 DNA reads TGTGCCAGCAGCCAGGGAGGAACTAATGAAAAACTGTTTTTT. Translating it yields CASSQGGTNEKLFF. The chain has TRBV4-2 and TRBJ1-4; the D is unclear. Trimming cost V 3 bases and J 1 base, with 6 bases left between them. The CDR3 extends over 14 amino acids. The V gene's germline CDR1 is LGHNA and CDR2 YNFKEQ.

Concerning this clone: At the DNA level, this CDR3 is encoded by other sequences in the same sample as well. This chain joins TRBV4-1 and TRBJ1-1; TRBD1 might be the D (6 bases). Trimming removed 0 bases at V and 11 bases at J, with 13 bases between. The CDR3 is 13 residues long. Looked up from germline, CDR1 is MGHRA and CDR2 is YSYEKL. The CDR3 here is CASSQDDRLEAFF. The CDR3 nucleotides are TGCGCCAGCAGCCAAGACGACAGGCTTGAGGCTTTCTTT.

V gene TRBV11-3 combines with J gene TRBJ1-1, with D unclear. The CDR3 contains 14 residues. Germline lookup yields CDR1 SGHNT and CDR2 YENEEA. V shed 7 bases and J shed 0 bases, with 12 bases lying between them. This CDR3 reads CASKGPVVNTEAFF. DNA for the CDR3: TGTGCCAGCAAGGGTCCGGTGGTGAACACTGAAGCTTTCTTT. The entire variable domain, with the rest obtained from reference TRBV11-3 and TRBJ1-1, is as follows: EAGVVQSPRYKIIEKKQPVAFWCNPISGHNTLYWYLQNLGQGPELLIRYENEEAVDDSQLPKDRFSAERLKGVDSTLKIQPAELGDSAVYLCASKGPVVNTEAFFGQGTRLTVV.

The chain has TRBV7-6 and TRBJ2-7, with 7 positions matching TRBD1. V shed 5 bases and J 2 bases; nucleotides not matched to a gene: 6. The CDR3 is made up of 14 amino acids. Germline CDR1 is SGHVS and CDR2 is FNYEAQ. In DNA, the CDR3 is TGTGCCAGCAGCGTTTCAGGGGGTACCTACGAGCAGTACTTC. This sequence encodes CASSVSGGTYEQYF.

The chain uses TRBV7-2 and TRBJ1-2; 8 positions match TRBD1. The trim removed 3 bases at V and 10 bases at J, leaving 10 bases unmatched. Germline V gives CDR1 SGHTA, CDR2 FQGNSA. The CDR3 covers 14 residues. The CDR3 coding sequence is TGTGCCAGCAGCTTGTGGGGACAGGCTCTTTCCTACACCTTC. Translated, it gives CASSLWGQALSYTF.

This clone has a handful of counts. The chain joins TRBV2 to TRBJ1-4; TRBD1 might be the D (5 bases). The CDR3 contains 16 residues. Per germline, CDR1 SNHLY and CDR2 FYNNEI. V gave up 6 bases and J gave up 4 bases, with 18 bases separating them. The DNA of the CDR3 is TGTGCCAGCAGGCCCGCGGGACGGCGCTTTAATGAAAAACTGTTTTTT. Translating it yields CASRPAGRRFNEKLFF.

The V gene is TRBV6-1, the J gene TRBJ1-2; 10 nucleotides align to TRBD1. The V and J ends lost 4 bases and 3 bases, in that order; junction bases with no gene match: 5. This CDR3 is 15 amino acids long. Germline V gene sequence: CDR1 MNHNS, CDR2 SASEGT. The CDR3 reads CASSAGTGAHYGYTF. CDR3 DNA sequence: TGTGCCAGCAGTGCCGGGACAGGGGCGCACTATGGCTACACCTTC.

This chain uses TRBV7-2 with TRBJ1-1; unclear D gene. CDR1 and CDR2 (germline): SGHTA, FQGNSA. Trimming shortened V by 4 bases and J by 3 bases, and 9 bases separated the two germline ends. The CDR3 consists of 13 residues. The CDR3 spells CASSWGIDTEAFF. CDR3 in DNA: TGTGCCAGCAGCTGGGGAATCGACACTGAAGCTTTCTTT.